The 23 T cell receptor beta chains below were found in one sample sequenced in a study of coeliac disease. Study results and caveats: In active celiac disease, intraepithelial and lamina propria TRB and TRG repertoires were less clonal than controls.

No antigen has been assigned to these receptors. Sequencing was performed with immunoSEQ multiplex PCR; in TCRdb, only in-frame clones are kept and a portion is missing. The sample records under 4,500 clones, around 67% being singletons. Sequenced sample: intraepithelial lymphocytes from the gut. The origin of the receptors is a man in his 70s with active celiac disease.

The chain recombines TRBV19 with TRBJ2-4, with D tentatively TRBD2 (5 bases). The CDR3 runs to 15 residues. Germline CDR1 and CDR2: LNHDA and SQIVND (reference sequence). V was cut by 1 base and J by 4 bases, with 11 bases left in between. The DNA for the CDR3 is TGTGCCAGTAGTATAGGAGTACTAGAAAAAAACATTCAGTACTTC. Amino acid sequence: CASSIGVLEKNIQYF.

V and J are TRBV28 and TRBJ2-2, with TRBD1 identical over 12 bases. Trimming at V came to 5 bases and at J to 5 bases, leaving 3 bases not matched to a gene. This CDR3 is built from 15 residues. CDR1 and CDR2 from the germline V gene are MDHEN and SYDVKM. The CDR3 spells CASSPGQGATGELFF. CDR3 DNA sequence: TGTGCCAGCAGTCCGGGACAGGGGGCTACCGGGGAGCTGTTTTTT.

The V and J genes are TRBV2 and TRBJ1-1, with D possibly being TRBD1 (6 bases). V was clipped by 7 bases and J by 6 bases, with 18 bases between them. The germline V gene has CDR1 SNHLY and CDR2 FYNNEI. CDR3 size: 14 residues. CDR3: CASMADRTTPEAFF. CDR3 coding DNA: TGTGCCAGCATGGCTGACAGGACCACACCTGAAGCTTTCTTT.

V is TRBV28 and J is TRBJ1-1; TRBD1 matches 8 bases. V lost 8 bases, J lost 2 bases, and 10 bases stayed unmatched. The germline V gene has CDR1 MDHEN and CDR2 SYDVKM. This CDR3 contains 15 residues. The CDR3 nucleotides read TGTGCCAGCGGGATACCGGGACAGGTAAACACTGAAGCTTTCTTT. Translating gives CASGIPGQVNTEAFF.

The rearrangement uses TRBV18 and TRBJ1-1; TRBD1 matches 8 bases. This CDR3 region has 14 residues. Germline V gene lookup returns CDR1 KGHSH and CDR2 LQKENI. J was trimmed by 1 base and V by 3 bases; bases with no gene match: 1. The CDR3 protein is CASSPGQENTEAFF. DNA of the CDR3: TGTGCCAGCTCACCGGGACAGGAGAACACTGAAGCTTTCTTT. The full variable domain, its missing parts supplied by reference TRBV18 and TRBJ1-1, is NAGVMQNPRHLVRRRGQEARLRCSPMKGHSHVYWYRQLPEEGLKFMVYLQKENIIDESGMPKERFSAEFPKEGPSILRIQQVVRGDSAAYFCASSPGQENTEAFFGQGTRLTVV.

This clone was counted once. The rearrangement uses TRBV29-1 and TRBJ1-1; a possible D gene is TRBD1 (6 bases). V lost 7 bases and J 2 bases, leaving 23 bases between the germline ends. The CDR3 spans 16 residues. Germline CDR1 and CDR2: SQVTM and ANQGSEA. Here the CDR3 DNA reads TGCAGCGCCCGAGGGGGGAGGGGAATCGCAAACACTGAAGCTTTCTTT. This codes for CSARGGRGIANTEAFF.

This clone was seen a few times. The V and J genes are TRBV6-5 and TRBJ1-2; 8 nucleotides agree with TRBD1. The CDR3 extends over 15 amino acids. Germline V gene sequence: CDR1 MNHEY, CDR2 SVGAGI. Trimming cost V 4 bases and J 4 bases; bases outside gene matches: 8. CDR3 DNA sequence: TGTGCCAGCAGTTTCCTGGACAGGGAGAGCTATGGCTACACCTTC. Translation gives CASSFLDRESYGYTF.

This clone was detected only a few times. CDR3 protein: CASSPRSSGISGANVLTF. The DNA for the CDR3 is TGTGCCAGCTCACCACGGTCATCGGGTATCTCTGGGGCCAACGTCCTGACTTTC. The chain links TRBV18 to TRBJ2-6; D is ambiguous. The CDR3 consists of 18 residues. Trimming removed 1 base at V and 0 bases at J, with 13 bases between. Germline loops: CDR1 KGHSH, CDR2 LQKENI.

The chain links TRBV19 to TRBJ2-7, with D possibly matching TRBD1 (6 bases). V lost 4 bases, J lost 3 bases, and 16 bases lay in between. Germline V gives CDR1 LNHDA, CDR2 SQIVND (reference sequence). This CDR3 region has 15 residues. CDR3 in amino acids: CASSTAGVPHYEQYF. CDR3 DNA: TGTGCCAGTAGTACAGCAGGGGTCCCCCACTACGAGCAGTACTTC. Full variable domain (remainder filled in from reference TRBV19 and TRBJ2-7): DGGITQSPKYLFRKEGQNVTLSCEQNLNHDAMYWYRQDPGQGLRLIYYSQIVNDFQKGDIAEGYSVSREKKESFPLTVTSAQKNPTAFYLCASSTAGVPHYEQYFGPGTRLTVT.

The chain combines TRBV7-2 with TRBJ2-3; 8 bases match TRBD2. V was clipped by 7 bases and J by 0 bases; unmatched bases: 9. This CDR3 has 16 amino acids. CDR1 is SGHTA and CDR2 is FQGNSA in the germline V gene. The CDR3 DNA sequence: TGTGCCAGCACCGCGGGGGGACGGGGGAGCACAGATACGCAGTATTTT. This gives the protein CASTAGGRGSTDTQYF.

This clone showed up just a few times. This chain uses TRBV28 with TRBJ1-1, with D unresolved. V lost 2 bases to trimming and J lost 1 base, with 11 bases between them. Germline CDR1 MDHEN, CDR2 SYDVKM. The CDR3 has 15 residues. CDR3 bases: TGTGCCAGCAGTTTACCCCCGAGGGAGAACACTGAAGCTTTCTTT. This encodes CASSLPPRENTEAFF.

For this clone: The same CDR3 arises from other DNA sequences in this sample as well. The chain recombines TRBV18 with TRBJ1-6; tentatively, D is TRBD1 (6 bases). V dropped 1 base and J dropped 0 bases, with 10 bases sitting between them. This CDR3 has 17 residues. Germline V gene lookup returns CDR1 KGHSH and CDR2 LQKENI. CDR3 sequence: CASSPHRGASYNSPLHF. The DNA for the CDR3 is TGTGCCAGCTCACCACATCGGGGGGCCTCCTATAATTCACCCCTCCACTTT.

The rearrangement links TRBV15 to TRBJ1-5; 9 nucleotides agree with TRBD1. The CDR3 loop spans 17 amino acids. From germline, CDR1 is LNHNV and CDR2 YYDKDF (reference sequence). With V trimmed by 2 bases and J by 6 bases, 11 bases remained unmatched. The CDR3 here is CATSRLPGQGIGQPQHF. The CDR3 nucleotides read TGTGCCACCAGCAGACTTCCGGGACAGGGAATTGGTCAGCCCCAGCATTTT.

The gene calls are TRBV5-4 and TRBJ2-7; 10 bases agree with TRBD2. This CDR3 is 15 amino acids long. Germline CDR1 and CDR2: SGHNT and YYREEE (reference sequence). V shed 1 base and J 3 bases; nucleotides not matched to a gene: 4. CDR3 loop: CASSLSWTSGYEQYF. CDR3 coding DNA: TGTGCCAGCAGCTTGTCATGGACTAGCGGCTACGAGCAGTACTTC.

CDR3 DNA: TGTGCCAGCAAGGGGGTGAGCAATCAGCCCCAGCATTTT. Its translation: CASKGVSNQPQHF. The rearrangement joins TRBV2 to TRBJ1-5, with a possible D match to TRBD1 (6 bases). The CDR3 has 13 amino acids. Per the germline V gene, CDR1 is SNHLY and CDR2 is FYNNEI. Trimming stripped 7 bases from V and 1 base from J, with 8 bases between.

This chain joins TRBV27 and TRBJ2-7; 9 bases agree with TRBD1. V lost 2 bases, J lost 7 bases, and 6 bases stayed unmatched. The V gene's germline CDR1 is MNHEY and CDR2 SMNVEV (reference sequence). The CDR3 covers 14 residues. The CDR3 nucleotides read TGTGCCAGCAGTTTAGACAGGGGGTTAGGGGAGCAGTACTTC. It yields the protein CASSLDRGLGEQYF.

The chain has TRBV6-5 and TRBJ2-1; 10 bases agree with TRBD2. Losses at the gene ends were 3 bases for V and 9 bases for J; bases not matched to a gene: 2. CDR1 is MNHEY and CDR2 is SVGAGI in the germline V gene. The length of the CDR3 is 13 residues. The CDR3 DNA sequence: TGTGCCAGCAGTTATGGGACTAGCGTTGAGCAGTTCTTC. It specifies CASSYGTSVEQFF.

The CDR3 coding sequence is TGTGCCAGCAGTTTATCGCGAGACGGGAAAGAGACCCAGTACTTC. It specifies CASSLSRDGKETQYF. The rearrangement links TRBV27 to TRBJ2-5; a possible D gene is TRBD2 (5 bases). V lost 0 bases to trimming and J lost 3 bases, with 11 bases between them. Germline V gives CDR1 MNHEY, CDR2 SMNVEV (reference sequence). This CDR3 spans 15 amino acids.

This chain joins TRBV30 and TRBJ2-5; D is ambiguous. The J call is doubtful: the DNA matches TRBJ2-7 better. Germline CDR1 and CDR2: GTSNPN and SVGIG (reference sequence). CDR3 size: 11 residues. In nucleotides, the CDR3 is TGTGCCTGGCTCCGACATTCCGAGCAGTACTTC. Translation: CAWLRHSEQYF.

The J gene is TRBJ2-3, the V gene TRBV18; D remains unclear. The germline CDR1 and CDR2 sequences are KGHSH and LQKENI. V lost 1 base and J 2 bases, leaving 19 bases between the germline ends. This CDR3 is 18 amino acids long. The CDR3 sequence is CASSPLFPRAGNTDTQYF. CDR3 bases: TGTGCCAGCTCACCACTTTTCCCCCGAGCAGGAAACACAGATACGCAGTATTTT.

This clone was counted only a few times. The rearrangement uses TRBV6-1 and TRBJ2-1, with D possibly TRBD2 on 7 matching bases. CDR3 length: 14 residues. Germline CDR1 is MNHNS and CDR2 is SASEGT. Trimming cost V 6 bases and J 8 bases, with 17 bases left between them. The CDR3: CASSLEGGGDEQFF. DNA for the CDR3: TGTGCCAGCAGCCTCGAGGGAGGGGGGGATGAGCAGTTCTTC.

This chain uses TRBV29-1 with TRBJ2-7; D gene unclear. V gave up 4 bases and J gave up 6 bases, with 19 bases separating them. CDR3 length: 14 residues. CDR1 and CDR2 (germline): SQVTM, ANQGSEA. The CDR3, as DNA: TGCAGCGTTGTTGAGCGACTTCCCCTTCTCGAGCAGTACTTC. Protein sequence: CSVVERLPLLEQYF.

The chain is built from TRBV28 and TRBJ2-1; 9 positions agree with TRBD1. This CDR3 is built from 16 residues. The germline CDR1 and CDR2 sequences are MDHEN and SYDVKM. V lost 3 bases and J lost 8; bases outside the gene matches: 11. DNA of the CDR3: TGTGCCAGCAGTTTTTTTAGGTGGGACAGGGAGGATGAGCAGTTCTTC. It translates to CASSFFRWDREDEQFF.